The 21 T cell receptor beta chains below all came from one sample that was sequenced in a study of blood T cells in healthy people across ages (dated by TCRdb to 2015 to 2017). The library was built by means of 5' RACE. These reads were obtained on an Illumina HiSeq 2500. The second PCR ran for about 7 to 11 cycles and used a J-beta primer mix along with a sample-barcoded 5' primer. The raw public data were reprocessed by TCRdb itself: fastp quality trimming at Q25, MiXCR clonotype calling, in-frame beta chains only. Every entry covers one CDR3 protein and lists the most common genes and DNA from its rows. The sample has around 670,000 distinct CDR3 sequences on record, under 30% of them singletons. The ten biggest clones cover 15% to 18% of the sample. Material for sequencing was blood. The receptor set was obtained from a woman of 80 years or more in good health.

The chain carries TRBV5-1 and TRBJ2-3; possibly TRBD1 or TRBD2 for D (5 bases each). Germline CDR1 is SGHRS and CDR2 is YFSETQ. Trimming cost V 0 bases and J 7 bases, with 15 bases left between them. This CDR3 has 15 residues. DNA of the CDR3: TGCGCCAGCAGCTTGGAAGGGACCAAAAAATATACGCAGTATTTT. It translates to CASSLEGTKKYTQYF.

Only a few counts were recorded for this clonotype. V usage is TRBV6-6 and J usage is TRBJ1-3; D not resolved. Germline V gene lookup returns CDR1 MNHNY and CDR2 SVGAGI (reference sequence). V was trimmed by 2 bases and J by 0 bases, leaving 11 bases between them. The CDR3 extends over 16 amino acids. The CDR3 bases are TGTGCCAGCAGTTACCCCGGCCTTTCCTCTGGAAACACCATATATTTT. Translating it yields CASSYPGLSSGNTIYF.

This clonotype was recorded a few times. The rearrangement links TRBV6-1 to TRBJ2-3, with TRBD1 matching 9 bases. CDR3 length: 14 residues. Per germline, CDR1 MNHNS and CDR2 SASEGT. J lost 6 bases, V lost 8 bases, and 9 bases had no gene match. For the CDR3, the DNA is TGTGCCAGCGGAAAGGGACAGGGATCGGATACGCAGTATTTT. Amino acid sequence: CASGKGQGSDTQYF.

This clonotype was seen many times. The rearrangement links TRBV18 to TRBJ2-7; 7 positions match TRBD1. Per germline, CDR1 KGHSH and CDR2 LQKENI. The CDR3 consists of 14 residues. J lost 4 bases, V lost 3 bases, and 6 bases had no gene match. The CDR3 loop reads CASSPTGQEYEQYF. The DNA for the CDR3 is TGTGCCAGCTCACCGACAGGACAGGAGTACGAGCAGTACTTC.

V usage is TRBV7-9 and J usage is TRBJ2-3; 7 bases are a match to TRBD2. The length of the CDR3 is 14 residues. V shed 11 bases, J shed 3 bases, and the junction held 11 bases outside the gene matches. Germline V gene lookup returns CDR1 SEHNR and CDR2 FQNEAQ (reference sequence). CDR3 residues: CAEPSGEGTDTQYF. The CDR3 DNA follows: TGTGCCGAACCCAGCGGGGAAGGAACAGATACGCAGTATTTT.

This clonotype was found many times. The chain employs TRBV6-2 or TRBV6-3 and TRBJ2-3; 8 positions match TRBD1. Per the germline V gene, CDR1 is MNHEY and CDR2 is SVGEGT. V was clipped by 5 bases and J by 2 bases; unmatched bases: 9. The CDR3 runs 16 residues. The CDR3: CASSPQGQANTDTQYF. CDR3 in DNA: TGTGCCAGCAGTCCCCAGGGACAGGCTAACACAGATACGCAGTATTTT.

For this clonotype: One end of the junction fails to match germline, which may point to a read error. The V and J genes are TRBV6-1 and TRBJ1-6, with 8 bases fitting TRBD1. Germline V CDR1 and CDR2: MNHNS, SASEGT. The CDR3 is 19 amino acids. The CDR3 protein is CASSEGQGQLHSASGPPHF. DNA of the CDR3: TGTGCCAGCAGCGAAGGACAGGGCCAACTACATTCCGCAAGTGGACCCCCCCACTTT.

The chain uses TRBV7-3 and TRBJ2-3, with D possibly being TRBD2 (6 bases). The CDR3 extends over 16 amino acids. Between the trimmed V and J ends, which lost 5 bases and 4 bases, there was a span of 19 bases. CDR1 and CDR2 from the germline V gene are SGHTA and FQGTGA. The DNA of the CDR3 is TGTGCCAGCAGCCCGGCGGAGGGGCTCACCGCAGATACGCAGTATTTT. This encodes CASSPAEGLTADTQYF.

The rearrangement links TRBV20-1 to TRBJ1-1; TRBD1 might be the D (5 bases). Trimming stripped 7 bases from V and 0 bases from J, with 21 bases between. Germline CDR1 reads DFQATT; CDR2 reads SNEGSKA (reference sequence). The CDR3 runs to 16 residues. For the CDR3, the DNA is TGCAGTGTTCAACCAGCGACAGCACAGTTGAACACTGAAGCTTTCTTT. Translating gives CSVQPATAQLNTEAFF.

The chain combines TRBV30 with TRBJ2-5; 7 positions match TRBD1. This CDR3 comprises 12 residues. Germline assignment: CDR1 GTSNPN and CDR2 SVGIG (reference sequence). J gave up 12 bases and V 1 base, and 8 bases lay outside the gene matches. CDR3 region: CAWSARQGQEYF. The CDR3 DNA reads as TGTGCCTGGAGTGCCAGACAGGGTCAGGAGTACTTC.

The chain carries TRBV10-3 and TRBJ1-4; tentative D call: TRBD1 (5 bases). CDR1 and CDR2 (germline): ENHRY, SYGVKD. CDR3 length: 13 residues. The V end lost 4 bases, the J end lost 6 bases, and 9 bases lay between the germline ends. The CDR3 here is CAISARADEKLFF. CDR3 nucleotides: TGTGCCATCAGTGCCAGGGCGGATGAAAAACTGTTTTTT.

Note on this clonotype: A much larger clone differs by one base, so this may be a read error. V gene TRBV10-3 combines with J gene TRBJ2-3; 7 nucleotides match TRBD1. V dropped 3 bases and J dropped 0; count of bases not matched to a gene: 18. The V gene's germline CDR1 is ENHRY and CDR2 SYGVKD. CDR3 length: 20 residues. CDR3 nucleotides: TGTGCCATCAGTGAACCGACCGGGGCAGGGGGTGGCCTTAGCACAGATACGCAGTATTTT. This encodes CAISEPTGAGGGLSTDTQYF.

The chain uses TRBV12-3 or TRBV12-4 and TRBJ2-3; 7 positions agree with TRBD1. The CDR3 is 15 amino acids. The V segment lost 6 bases and the J segment 3 bases; nucleotides outside the gene matches: 9. Here the CDR3 DNA reads TGTGCCAGCAGATTTACAGGGGTGAGGACAGATACGCAGTATTTT. It codes for CASRFTGVRTDTQYF.

This clonotype came up many times. The chain combines TRBV28 with TRBJ2-7; D is tentatively TRBD1 or TRBD2 (5 bases each). The CDR3 has 15 residues. Trimming took off 1 base at V and 2 bases at J, with 12 bases between the two ends. The germline V gene has CDR1 MDHEN and CDR2 SYDVKM. The CDR3 reads CASSLFTGPTYEQYF. CDR3 DNA: TGTGCCAGCAGTTTATTTACGGGACCGACCTACGAGCAGTACTTC.

The gene calls are TRBV5-1 and TRBJ2-7; 8 bases are shared with TRBD1. With 6 bases clipped from V and 3 bases from J, the junction kept 8 bases outside the gene matches. Germline loops: CDR1 SGHRS, CDR2 YFSETQ. CDR3 length: 14 amino acids. CDR3 residues: CASNEPGQDYEQYF. CDR3 nucleotides: TGCGCCAGCAACGAACCGGGACAGGACTACGAGCAGTACTTC.

This clonotype was counted once. A much larger clone differs from this one at a single base, so this may be a read error. Without the conserved terminal phenylalanine or tryptophan, this CDR3 likely stems from a read error. This sequence joins TRBV6-5 and TRBJ1-2; 9 nucleotides match TRBD1. There are 17 residues in the CDR3. The ends lost 4 bases at V and 7 bases at J; junction bases unmatched: 16. In germline, CDR1 is MNHEY, CDR2 SVGAGI. CDR3 protein: CASSWDRDFIRPGGYTC. CDR3 coding DNA: TGTGCCAGCAGTTGGGACAGGGATTTTATTCGGCCGGGTGGCTACACCTGC.

The gene calls are TRBV20-1 and TRBJ1-5; D might be TRBD1 (5 bases). CDR1 and CDR2 (germline): DFQATT, SNEGSKA (reference sequence). The CDR3 covers 12 residues. The V and J ends lost 6 bases and 5 bases respectively, with 11 bases between them. DNA for the CDR3: TGCAGTGCGAGCAGGGCGGATCAGCCCCAGCATTTT. As protein: CSASRADQPQHF.

This clonotype was counted between two and nine times. The chain joins TRBV9 to TRBJ2-1, with D perhaps matching TRBD2 (7 bases). There are 16 residues in the CDR3. The germline V gene has CDR1 SGDLS and CDR2 YYNGEE. V was pared by 0 bases and J by 7 bases, with 17 bases between. CDR3 loop: CASSVGWGEGGNEQFF. The CDR3 nucleotides read TGTGCCAGCAGCGTAGGTTGGGGGGAGGGGGGAAATGAGCAGTTCTTC. Using reference TRBV9 and TRBJ2-1 for the parts outside the CDR3, the full variable domain is DSGVTQTPKHLITATGQRVTLRCSPRSGDLSVYWYQQSLDQGLQFLIQYYNGEERAKGNILERFSAQQFPDLHSELNLSSLELGDSALYFCASSVGWGEGGNEQFFGPGTRLTVL.

Comments on this clonotype: A junction end diverges from the germline sequence, so it may reflect a read error. This chain connects TRBV6-2 or TRBV6-3 to TRBJ2-5; TRBD1 is a possible D gene (6 bases). The germline CDR1 and CDR2 sequences are MNHEY and SVGEGT. CDR3 length: 14 residues. The CDR3 nucleotides read TGTGCCAGCAGCGTGGACAGCTTCCAAGGGACCCAGTACTTC. Translating it yields CASSVDSFQGTQYF.

With regard to this clonotype: A much larger clone differs from this one at a single base, so this may be a read error. This rearrangement joins TRBV6-6 to TRBJ2-7; 9 nucleotides match TRBD1. Germline-derived CDR1 and CDR2 are MNHNY and SVGAGI (reference sequence). This CDR3 spans 13 amino acids. V gave up 8 bases and J gave up 5 bases; unmatched junction bases: 7. CDR3 protein: CASGLTGGDEQYF. The CDR3 DNA reads as TGTGCCAGCGGACTCACAGGGGGCGACGAGCAGTACTTC.

The chain carries TRBV25-1 and TRBJ1-1, with D possibly TRBD1 on 5 matching bases. This CDR3 spans 15 amino acids. V was pared by 5 bases and J by 6 bases, with 19 bases between. Germline values: CDR1 MGHDK, CDR2 SYGVNS. The CDR3 nucleotides are TGTGCCAGCAGTTCCCGGGGCAGCTGGCTTGCTGAAGCTTTCTTT. As protein: CASSSRGSWLAEAFF.